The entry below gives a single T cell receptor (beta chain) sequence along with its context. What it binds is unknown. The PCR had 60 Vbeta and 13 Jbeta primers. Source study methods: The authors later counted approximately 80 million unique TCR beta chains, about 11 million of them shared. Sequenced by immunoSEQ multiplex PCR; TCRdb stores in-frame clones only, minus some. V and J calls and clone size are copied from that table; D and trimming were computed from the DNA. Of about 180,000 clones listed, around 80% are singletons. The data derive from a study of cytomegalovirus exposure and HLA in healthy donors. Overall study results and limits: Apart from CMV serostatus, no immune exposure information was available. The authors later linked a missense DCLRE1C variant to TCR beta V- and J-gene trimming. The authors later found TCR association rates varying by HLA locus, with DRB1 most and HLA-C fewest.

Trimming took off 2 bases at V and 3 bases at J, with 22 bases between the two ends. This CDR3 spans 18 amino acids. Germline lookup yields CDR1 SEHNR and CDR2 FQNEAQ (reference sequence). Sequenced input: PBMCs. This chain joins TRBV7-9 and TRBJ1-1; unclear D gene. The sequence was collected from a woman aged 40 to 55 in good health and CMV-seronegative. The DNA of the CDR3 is TGTGCCAGCAGCTTAAATTTGGTGGGTGGGTTTGCGGACACTGAAGCTTTCTTT. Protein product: CASSLNLVGGFADTEAFF. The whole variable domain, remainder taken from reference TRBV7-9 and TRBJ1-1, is DTGVSQNPRHKITKRGQNVTFRCDPISEHNRLYWYRQTLGQGPEFLTYFQNEAQLEKSRLLSDRFSAERPKGSFSTLEIQRTEQGDSAMYLCASSLNLVGGFADTEAFFGQGTRLTVV.